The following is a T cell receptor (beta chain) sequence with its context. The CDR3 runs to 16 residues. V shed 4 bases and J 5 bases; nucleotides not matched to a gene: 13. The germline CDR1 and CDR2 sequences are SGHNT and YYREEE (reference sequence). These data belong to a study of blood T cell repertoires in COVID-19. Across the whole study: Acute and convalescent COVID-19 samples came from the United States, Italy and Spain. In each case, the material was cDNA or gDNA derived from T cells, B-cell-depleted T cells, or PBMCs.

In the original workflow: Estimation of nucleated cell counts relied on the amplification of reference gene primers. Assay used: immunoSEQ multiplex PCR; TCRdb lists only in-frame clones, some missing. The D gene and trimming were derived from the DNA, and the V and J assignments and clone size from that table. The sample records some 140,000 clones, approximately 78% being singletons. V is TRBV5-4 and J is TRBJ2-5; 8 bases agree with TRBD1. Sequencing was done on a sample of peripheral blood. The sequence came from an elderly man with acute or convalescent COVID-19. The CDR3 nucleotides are TGTGCCAGCAGCCCAGGGACAGGACCAACGAGGGAGACCCAGTACTTC. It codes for CASSPGTGPTRETQYF.